The rows below give T cell receptor beta chains drawn from one sample of a study of post-analysis software for immune sequencing data. TCRdb recomputed calls from the PCR reads with MiXCR, one row per CDR3 protein. Here the sample spans about 460,000 distinct CDR3 sequences, 45% being singletons. Sequencing was performed on blood. These receptors were taken from a girl between 10 and 17 years old with multiple sclerosis. Each CDR3 is given with its conserved first and last residue. A D gene is named only where the DNA matches it firmly. Some rows mark clone size as missing; the rest say once, few, many or name a class of expanded clone.

j_call d_call v_call clone_size cdr3_nt cdr3_aa
TRBJ1-4 - TRBV20-1 - TGCAGTGCTACCAGGGGAGGGTCAACTAATGAAAAACGGTTTTTT CSATRGGSTNEKRFF
TRBJ1-2 TRBD1 TRBV27 - TGTGCCAGCAGTTCCCTGACAGGGTCTGGCTATGGCTACACCTTC CASSSLTGSGYGYTF
TRBJ1-2 - TRBV7-2 - TGTGCCAGCAGCTTTCCTGGCTATGGCTACACCTTC CASSFPGYGYTF
TRBJ2-1 - TRBV5-1 - TGCGCCAGCGGCTTGGTAGGCAGCAACTCCTACAATGAGCAGTTCTTC CASGLVGSNSYNEQFF
TRBJ2-7 - TRBV7-9 - TGTGCCAGCAGCTTACGCGGGCGGGGGCCCGTGGCCTACGAGCAGTACTTC CASSLRGRGPVAYEQYF
TRBJ2-3 - TRBV11-2 - TGTGCCAGCAGCCCCCAGTCTTACCGGACTAGAATAGGGGGTGCCACAGATACGCAGTATTTT CASSPQSYRTRIGGATDTQYF
TRBJ2-3 TRBD2 TRBV29-1 - TGCAGCGTGGAAGGGACTAGCGGCCTCACAGATACGCAGTATTTT CSVEGTSGLTDTQYF
TRBJ1-2 TRBD1 TRBV5-1 - TGCGCCAGCAGCCCGGGACAGGGGGCGCCGAACTATGGCTACACCTTC CASSPGQGAPNYGYTF
TRBJ1-2 - TRBV9 once TGTGCCAGCAGCTACCGGGGCGCGGATGGCTACACCTTC CASSYRGADGYTF
TRBJ2-3 - TRBV24-1 once TGTGCCACCAGTGAGACACTGGGAGATACGCAGTATTTT CATSETLGDTQYF
TRBJ2-7 TRBD1 TRBV3-1 - TGTGCCAGCAGCCTTGGACAGGACTCCTACGAGCAGTACTTC CASSLGQDSYEQYF
TRBJ2-5 - TRBV7-9 - TGTGCCAGCAGCTCCCAGGGACAAGAGACCCAGTACTTC CASSSQGQETQYF
TRBJ2-7 TRBD1 TRBV12-3/TRBV12-4 - TGTGCCAGCAGTTCTACTTCCGGACAGGGGTACGAGCAGTACTTC CASSSTSGQGYEQYF
TRBJ2-1 - TRBV25-1 - TGTGCCAGCAGTGATGCCCCTGGGGAGGGGGCATCTAAAAATGAGCAGTTCTTC CASSDAPGEGASKNEQFF
TRBJ2-3 - TRBV3-1 once TGTGCCAGCAGCCAAGATAGGAGTTCCTCGCAGTATTTT CASSQDRSSSQYF
TRBJ2-1 - TRBV12-3/TRBV12-4 - TGTGCCAGCAGTTTGTCCGTAGCGGCTCCTAACAATGAGCAGTTCTTC CASSLSVAAPNNEQFF
TRBJ1-1 - TRBV6-5 - TGTGCCAGCAGTTACTCGAAGGCATGGCCACCAAACACTGAAGCTTTCTTT CASSYSKAWPPNTEAFF
TRBJ2-1 TRBD1 TRBV28 - TGTGCCAGCACCGACAGGGGCCCCTACAATGAGCAGTTCTTC CASTDRGPYNEQFF
TRBJ2-5 TRBD1 TRBV20-1 few TGCAGTGCTAGACCGGGACAGGGGAGTGGAGAGACCCAGTACTTC CSARPGQGSGETQYF
TRBJ1-2 TRBD1 TRBV29-1 - TGCAGCGTTGACCCGGGACAGGGGTATGGCTACACCTTC CSVDPGQGYGYTF
TRBJ2-3 TRBD2 TRBV5-6 - TGTGCCAGCAGCTTCCGGACTAGCGGGAGCCAGGTAGATACGCAGTATTTT CASSFRTSGSQVDTQYF
TRBJ1-2 - TRBV29-1 few TGCAGCGCCCGCTTAGGGGGTGGCTACACCTTC CSARLGGGYTF
TRBJ1-4 TRBD1 TRBV7-9 few TGTGCCAGCAGCTTAATTGGACAGGGGAATGAAAAACTGTTTTTT CASSLIGQGNEKLFF